This T cell receptor (beta chain) was recovered during a study of cytomegalovirus exposure and HLA in healthy donors (dated 2017 in TCRdb). With regard to the full study: An earlier analysis of 587 of the donors reported 276 Gb of sequence data and 117 million unique TCR beta sequences obtained from 180 million or so T cells. In the later analysis, no new phenotypic data were used to find candidate immune exposures; instead, reliance was placed on TCR beta sequences and their occurrence across donors. In a later analysis, previously published TCR beta repertoires from several hundred donors were re-analyzed and high-resolution HLA genotyping was added so that TCR occurrence patterns could be studied. Donor age, sex, ethnicity and CMV serostatus were compiled together with the repertoire data. Both class I and class II loci were covered by HLA typing, at four-digit resolution. Four or five DR-DQ haplotypes were treated as single units for association and clustering because of strong linkage in the cohort. An earlier analysis of 587 of the donors used high-throughput TCR beta sequencing to judge whether each TCR beta V gene segment behaved as functional or pseudogenic. The study was designed to test whether signatures of past pathogen exposure could be identified by cataloging public T cell receptors. A later genetic analysis took genome-wide SNP genotypes for 398 of the 666 donors and used that subset as a discovery cohort. Typing coverage differed by locus: A, B, C, DRB1 and DQB1 were typed in about 620-640 donors, DQA1 in roughly 510, DPA1 in around 600, and DPB1 in around 440. Across 300 to 500 genotyped donors of the cohort, an average of approximately 240,000 unique TCR beta nucleotide sequences per donor were sequenced, and roughly 17% of those sequences were non-productive. Roughly 300 gigabases of sequencing data and 70 million to 85 million unique TCR sequences were included in an early release covering over 600 HLA-typed donors. A separate validation cohort of approximately 130 different subjects was used in addition to the approximately 700-subject first cohort. The study used immunosequencing to profile the T cell repertoires of several hundred subjects and linked those repertoires to cytomegalovirus serostatus. To predict cytomegalovirus infection status, the study combined high-throughput TCR immunosequencing, statistical association of individual TCRs with disease status, and machine learning. All discovery cohort repertoires had been generated on a single sequencing platform. The genetic ancestry cluster associated with self-reported Caucasian donors included around 76% of the roughly 410 genotyped donors.

The cohort comprised several hundred healthy bone marrow donors. At the time of sampling, every cohort member was nominally healthy, though immune exposures that went unrecorded were likely present. The donor tested CMV seropositive, placing the donor among the roughly 300 seropositive members of the cohort. A peripheral blood sample was collected from each donor, and TCR beta sequencing was performed on peripheral blood mononuclear cells. Genomic DNA was extracted from the blood cell samples with the Qiagen DNeasy Blood Extraction Kit. Points the paper makes about the study in general: An earlier analysis of around 500 of the donors showed that most TCR beta V segments appeared in productive rearrangements either about 87% or about 30% of the time, which broadly matched IMGT annotations. Some IMGT-functional V segments, including TRBV6-2 and TRBV6-3, could not be told apart with the 87-base-pair reads, so those segments were excluded. The presence/absence analyses assumed that sequencing depth was roughly uniform across donors, and that assumption may not be true. In a later genetic analysis, fewer N-insertions in productive TCRs were reported among donors in an Asian-associated ancestry cluster than the roughly 700-donor mean. Because some donors lacked HLA typing at each locus, the association tests relied only on the typed subset. For the cohort, immune exposure information was limited to CMV serostatus. A further reported finding was that TCR beta sequences accurately predicted the HLA-A and HLA-B alleles for most subjects in the first cohort. The classifier was reported to diagnose cytomegalovirus status with high specificity and sensitivity in both the original cohort and the validation cohort. In a later analysis, HLA-associated TCR beta chains showed more clonal expansion and lower generation probabilities than non-associated chains that were equally common. The authors suggested that the approach could potentially be extended to other disease states and immunological phenotypes. V-gene and J-gene trimming of TCR beta chains was associated with a missense DCLRE1C variant in a later genetic analysis, and the association was replicated in an independent cohort. Several of the top co-occurrence clusters appeared to be linked to parvovirus B19, influenza, CMV and Epstein-Barr virus, according to a later analysis. When HLA alleles, especially DR and DQ, strongly co-occurred, TCR associations were difficult to assign to individual alleles. The study listed 170 or so TCR beta chains as associated with cytomegalovirus. Most TCR sequences were observed very rarely across donors, whereas some public TCRs were present in many individuals. A later analysis found that TCR association rates varied across HLA loci, with DRB1 alleles showing the most associated TCRs and HLA-C alleles the fewest. Roughly 17 rarely observed V segments, including chromosome 9 orphons, were excluded from the earlier analysis of just under 600 of the donors because counts were too low. Specific HLA alleles were associated with 15,000 to 20,000 TCR beta sequences at a false discovery rate of 0.05 in a later analysis. In a later analysis, most CMV-associated TCR beta chains were found to appear HLA-restricted, with HLA associations seemingly driven largely by CMV exposure. In vitro tests confirmed that a few of the cytomegalovirus-associated TCR beta chains recognize cytomegalovirus antigens. In this cohort, only TCR beta chains were sequenced, and detectable features were limited by the absence of alpha or paired-chain data. Correlated functional status among segregating V segments might reflect linkage disequilibrium, but an unknown experimental factor could not be ruled out. A cluster of highly shared sequence variants was judged likely to represent a technical artifact of the sequencing pipeline.

The library came from the immunoSEQ multiplex PCR assay. For the multiplex PCR, a mixture combining 60 forward primers for TCR Vbeta segments and 13 reverse primers for TCR Jbeta segments was used. The CDR3 region of rearranged TCR beta genes was amplified from genomic DNA with a multiplex PCR assay. On the Illumina HiSeq System, the amplified TCR beta libraries were sequenced as 87-base-pair reads. In the authors' own workflow: A later analysis tallied 80 million to 95 million unique TCR beta chains across the approximately 670 repertoires, and approximately 11 million of those chains were shared by two or more donors. Raw reads were error-corrected and collapsed into unique sequences with a nearest-neighbor algorithm that merged closely related sequences to remove PCR and sequencing errors. To assign V, D and J gene segments, CDR3 sequences were aligned to IMGT reference sequences. Each retained sequence needed at least a six-nucleotide match to both a V gene segment and a J gene segment. A rearrangement counted as productive if the CDR3 had no stop codons and remained in frame with V and J, and every other rearrangement counted as non-productive. CDR3 was defined by IMGT convention, running from the second conserved V-encoded cysteine to the conserved J-encoded phenylalanine. The earlier analysis of fewer than 700 of the donors excluded sequences that lacked an unambiguous match to a single V gene segment. An earlier analysis of a few hundred of the donors called V segments functional above 56.7% productive rearrangements and segregating when the between-donor standard deviation exceeded 5%. A statistical classification framework was built to diagnose cytomegalovirus status from the catalog of TCR beta chain sequences. In a later analysis, TCR nucleotide sequences were compared against IMGT/GENE-DB human TR gene sequences so that V and J genes could be assigned. In a later analysis, CDR3 sequences and most-parsimonious VDJ recombination scenarios were assigned using the TCRdist pipeline. In a later analysis, each TCR beta chain was defined by its CDR3 amino acid sequence together with its V-gene family, and reads without a unique V-gene family were excluded. A later analysis removed 500 to 600 highly shared, low-generation-probability nucleotide sequences to deal with suspected cross-contamination and a sequencing artifact. In a later analysis, a clonal expansion index was calculated for each public chain from normalized within-repertoire ranks of inferred template counts. A later analysis computed generation probabilities with a VDJ recombination model fitted to out-of-frame rearrangements, and checked the results against IGoR. A later analysis scored TCR-TCR, TCR-HLA and TCR-CMV co-occurrence with hypergeometric tests, applying a repertoire-size bias correction to TCR pairs. To estimate false discovery rates, a later analysis permuted the HLA or CMV assignments 20 times. In a later analysis, co-occurring TCRs were grouped using DBSCAN, with TCRdist sequence similarity added in when clustering inside HLA-allele-positive subsets. Co-occurrence clustering excluded repertoires with fewer than 30,000 or more than 120,000 public chains, plus five with anomalous nucleotide sharing. TCRdb limited this immuneACCESS table to in-frame rearrangements with V and J called. A share of clones is missing; checked studies link under half to unresolved V genes, and the rest is unexplained. The DNA was the basis for D and trimming; V, J and clone size are from that table. The sample includes around 58,000 clones, with 55% to 75% observed a single time. Of the sample, around a third is held by the ten largest clones.

In the case of this clone: The clone's antigen remains unknown. Base quality data are lacking; no much larger clone is found one base away.

Including cysteine and phenylalanine, the CDR3 has 13 amino acids. Left in the record is the CDR3 DNA by itself, 39 bases read in frame from the first base. Looking up the germline V gene yields CDR1 SGHTA and CDR2 FQGNSA. V and J are truncated by 0 bases and 6 bases respectively, leaving an intervening sequence of 8 bases. The sequence was obtained from a man aged 40-50 years in good health and CMV-seropositive. The rearranged chain carries TRBV7-2 and TRBJ1-2; the D gene is perhaps TRBD1, on 5 matching bases. Sequenced input: PBMCs. The DNA sequence is given as TGTGCCAGCAGCTTAGCGAGCAGGGATGGCTACACCTTC. Its protein is CASSLASRDGYTF.